Described below is a single T cell receptor (beta chain) sequence and its context. What it binds is not known. The PCR contained 60 Vbeta and 13 Jbeta primers. The data were produced by immunoSEQ multiplex PCR, yet TCRdb's version contains in-frame clones alone and is incomplete. This sample has approximately 90,000 clones, with approximately 76% found just once. This specimen belongs to a study of cytomegalovirus exposure and HLA in healthy donors. Study findings and constraints: TCR beta V- and J-gene trimming was later associated with a missense DCLRE1C variant. Researchers counted roughly 150 TCR beta chains as cytomegalovirus-associated. Later, an analysis found that common viral pathogens appeared to be linked with several of the most significant clusters.

Trimming cost V 9 bases and J 0 bases, with 18 bases left between them. The germline V gene encodes CDR1 SNHLY and CDR2 FYNNEI. The CDR3 spans 16 residues. Sequencing was performed on PBMCs. The clonotype originates from a male donor in good health and CMV-seronegative. The rearrangement joins TRBV2 to TRBJ1-5; the D gene is possibly TRBD1 (6 bases). CDR3 protein: CARAAGRGASNQPQHF. Here the CDR3 DNA reads TGTGCCAGGGCTGCAGGGAGGGGGGCTAGCAATCAGCCCCAGCATTTT.